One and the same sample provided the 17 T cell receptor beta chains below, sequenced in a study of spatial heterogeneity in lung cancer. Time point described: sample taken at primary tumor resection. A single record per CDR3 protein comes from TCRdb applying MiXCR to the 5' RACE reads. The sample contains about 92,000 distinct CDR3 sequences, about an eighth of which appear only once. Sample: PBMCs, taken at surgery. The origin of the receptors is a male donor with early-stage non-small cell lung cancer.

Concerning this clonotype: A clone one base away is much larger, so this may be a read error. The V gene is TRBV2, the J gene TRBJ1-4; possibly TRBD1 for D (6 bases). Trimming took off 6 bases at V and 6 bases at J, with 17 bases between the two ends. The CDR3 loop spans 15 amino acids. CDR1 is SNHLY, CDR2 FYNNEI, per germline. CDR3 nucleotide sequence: TGTGCCAGCAGAACCCTTGGGGGCGAATATGAAAAACTGTTTTTT. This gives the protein CASRTLGGEYEKLFF.

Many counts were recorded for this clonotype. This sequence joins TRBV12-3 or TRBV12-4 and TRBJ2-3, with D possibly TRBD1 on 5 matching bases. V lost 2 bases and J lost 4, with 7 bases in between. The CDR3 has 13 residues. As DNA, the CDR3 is TGTGCCAGCAGTTTATTAGGGGCAGATACGCAGTATTTT. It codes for CASSLLGADTQYF.

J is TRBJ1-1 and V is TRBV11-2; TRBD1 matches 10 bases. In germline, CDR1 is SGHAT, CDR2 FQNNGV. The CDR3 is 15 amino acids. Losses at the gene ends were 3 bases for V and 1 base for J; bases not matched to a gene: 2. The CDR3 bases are TGTGCCAGCAGCTTGGGACAGGGGACGAACACTGAAGCTTTCTTT. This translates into CASSLGQGTNTEAFF.

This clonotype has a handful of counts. This CDR3 reads CATSDPGSGANVLTF. For the CDR3, the DNA is TGTGCCACCAGTGATCCAGGGTCCGGGGCCAACGTCCTGACTTTC. The J gene is TRBJ2-6, the V gene TRBV24-1; weak D call: TRBD1 (5 bases). CDR3 length: 15 amino acids. Trimming took off 3 bases at V and 4 bases at J, with 9 bases between the two ends. Looked up from germline, CDR1 is KGHDR and CDR2 is SFDVKD.

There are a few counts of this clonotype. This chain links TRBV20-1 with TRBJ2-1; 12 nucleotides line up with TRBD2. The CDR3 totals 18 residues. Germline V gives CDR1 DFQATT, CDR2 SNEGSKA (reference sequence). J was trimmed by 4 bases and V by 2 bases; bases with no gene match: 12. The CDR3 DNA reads TGCAGTGCTAGACGTTCTAGCGGGGGGGCCGTAGGGTACAATGAGCAGTTCTTC. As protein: CSARRSSGGAVGYNEQFF.

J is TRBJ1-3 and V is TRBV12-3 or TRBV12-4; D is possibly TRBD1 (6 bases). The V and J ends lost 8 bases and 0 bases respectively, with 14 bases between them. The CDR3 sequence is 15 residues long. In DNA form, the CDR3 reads TGTGCCAGCTGGCCGACAGGAGCCTCTGGAAACACCATATATTTT. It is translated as CASWPTGASGNTIYF.

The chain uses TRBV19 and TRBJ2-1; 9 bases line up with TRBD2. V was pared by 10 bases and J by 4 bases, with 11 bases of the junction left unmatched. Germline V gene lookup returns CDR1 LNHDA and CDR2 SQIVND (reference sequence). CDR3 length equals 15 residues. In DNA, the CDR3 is TGTGCCACCTCTCCGGCTAGCGGGAAGTACAATGAGCAGTTCTTC. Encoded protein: CATSPASGKYNEQFF.

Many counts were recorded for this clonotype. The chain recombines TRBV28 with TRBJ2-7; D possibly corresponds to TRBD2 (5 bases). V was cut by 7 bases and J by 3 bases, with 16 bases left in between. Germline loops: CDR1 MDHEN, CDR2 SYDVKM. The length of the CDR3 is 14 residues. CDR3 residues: CASTPRVGYYEQYF. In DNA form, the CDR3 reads TGTGCCAGCACCCCGCGGGTCGGGTACTACGAGCAGTACTTC.

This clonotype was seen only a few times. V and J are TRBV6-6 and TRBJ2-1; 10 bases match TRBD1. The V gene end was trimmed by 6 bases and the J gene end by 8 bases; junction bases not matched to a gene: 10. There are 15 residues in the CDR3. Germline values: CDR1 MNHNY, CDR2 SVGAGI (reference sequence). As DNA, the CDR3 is TGTGCCAGCAGATTACCGGGACAGGGGACCCATGAGCAGTTCTTC. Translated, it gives CASRLPGQGTHEQFF.

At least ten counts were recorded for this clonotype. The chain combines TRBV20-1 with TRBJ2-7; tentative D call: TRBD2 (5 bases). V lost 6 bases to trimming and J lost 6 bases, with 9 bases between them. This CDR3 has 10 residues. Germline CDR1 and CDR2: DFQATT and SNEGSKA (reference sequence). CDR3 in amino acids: CSAWTGEQYF. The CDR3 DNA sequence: TGCAGTGCGTGGACTGGCGAGCAGTACTTC.

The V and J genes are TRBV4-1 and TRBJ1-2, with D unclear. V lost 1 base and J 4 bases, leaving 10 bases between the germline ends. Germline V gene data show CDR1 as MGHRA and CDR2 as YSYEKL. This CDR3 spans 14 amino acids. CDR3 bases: TGCGCCAGCAGCCAAGCGGGCGGGATCTATGGCTACACCTTC. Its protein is CASSQAGGIYGYTF.

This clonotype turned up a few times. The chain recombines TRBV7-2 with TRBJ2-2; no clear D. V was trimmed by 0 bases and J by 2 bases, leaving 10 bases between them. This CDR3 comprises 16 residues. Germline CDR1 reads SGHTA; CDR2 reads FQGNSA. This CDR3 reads CASSLAVEVNTGELFF. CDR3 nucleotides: TGTGCCAGCAGCTTAGCGGTCGAGGTTAACACCGGGGAGCTGTTTTTT.

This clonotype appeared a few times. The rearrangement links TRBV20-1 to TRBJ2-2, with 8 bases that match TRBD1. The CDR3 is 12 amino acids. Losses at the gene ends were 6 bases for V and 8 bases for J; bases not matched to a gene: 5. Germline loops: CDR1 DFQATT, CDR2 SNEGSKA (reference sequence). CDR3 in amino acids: CSAQTGVGELFF. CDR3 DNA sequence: TGCAGTGCGCAGACAGGGGTTGGGGAGCTGTTTTTT.

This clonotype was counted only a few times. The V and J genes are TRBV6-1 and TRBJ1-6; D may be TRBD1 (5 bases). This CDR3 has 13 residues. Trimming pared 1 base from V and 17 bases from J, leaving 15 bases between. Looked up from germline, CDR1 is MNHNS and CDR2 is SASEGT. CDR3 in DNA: TGTGCCAGCAGTGAAGGGCCTGGTCAGGGAGTCCACTTT. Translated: CASSEGPGQGVHF.

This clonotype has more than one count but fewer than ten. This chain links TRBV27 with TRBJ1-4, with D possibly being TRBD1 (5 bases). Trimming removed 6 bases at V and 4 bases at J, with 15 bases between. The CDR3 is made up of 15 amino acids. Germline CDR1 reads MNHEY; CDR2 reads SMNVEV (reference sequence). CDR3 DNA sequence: TGTGCCAGCAGCGCAACAGGCCGTTATAATGAAAAACTGTTTTTT. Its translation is CASSATGRYNEKLFF.

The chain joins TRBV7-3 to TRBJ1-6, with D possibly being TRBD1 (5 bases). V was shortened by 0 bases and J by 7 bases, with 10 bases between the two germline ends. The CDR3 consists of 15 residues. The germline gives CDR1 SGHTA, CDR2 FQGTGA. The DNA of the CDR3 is TGTGCCAGCAGCTTAACGGCAGGGTTAAATTCACCCCTCCACTTT. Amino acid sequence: CASSLTAGLNSPLHF.

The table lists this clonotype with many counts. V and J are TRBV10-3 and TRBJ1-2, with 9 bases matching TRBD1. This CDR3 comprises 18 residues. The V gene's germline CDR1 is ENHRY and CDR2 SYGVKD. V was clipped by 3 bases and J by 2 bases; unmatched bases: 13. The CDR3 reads CAISDIPRDRERNYGYTF. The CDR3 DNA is TGTGCCATCAGTGACATTCCCCGGGACAGGGAAAGGAACTATGGCTACACCTTC.